This T cell receptor beta chain was sequenced in a study of CD8+CD57+ T cells in acquired aplastic anemia. Study-wide points: Patients versus controls showed no significant CD8+ Simpson's diversity difference. Patients and controls shared 25 to 35 CD8+ CDR3 sequences, highly expressed in patients.

The germline V gene encodes CDR1 KGHDR and CDR2 SFDVKD. V lost 4 bases and J lost 4, with 9 bases in between. The CDR3 covers 13 residues. Genomic DNA served as template for TCR beta VDJ and CDR3 profiling. TCRdb reanalysed the reads using MiXCR and keeps one entry per CDR3 protein. The repertoire includes around 500,000 distinct CDR3 sequences, 25% to 40% of them detected once, and around 0.82% sits in the top ten. Points on this clonotype: The target antigen is unknown.

For sequencing, patients were chosen who had shown expansion of CD8+CD57+ cells by flow cytometry. Patient blood was sampled before any therapy had been received. The source material was sorted CD4+, CD8+, or CD8+CD57+ T cells (not recorded which) from PBMCs. The chain joins TRBV24-1 to TRBJ1-2; a weak D match, TRBD1 (6 bases). The sequence came from a human donor with aplastic anemia. The CDR3 spells CATSEDRTYGYTF. The DNA of the CDR3 is TGTGCCACCAGTGAAGACAGGACCTATGGCTACACCTTC.